This T cell receptor (beta chain) emerged from a study of response to subunit inactivated influenza vaccine. MiXCR was run by TCRdb on the RT-PCR reads, yielding one entry per CDR3 protein. The sample has a few hundred thousand distinct CDR3 sequences, approximately 14% seen once. This clonotype was seen a few times. Its specificity is not known. Broader study findings: Seasonal influenza vaccination, on each occasion, was suggested by the authors to recruit few new T cells.

The TCR was taken from a man aged 50-59 years who received an inactivated influenza vaccine. The specimen comprised PBMCs from blood, sampled roughly 12 days after vaccination.

CDR3 region: CASSLVREYGYTF. CDR3 DNA: TGTGCCAGCAGCTTAGTCAGAGAATATGGCTACACCTTC. The chain recombines TRBV7-2 with TRBJ1-2; no clear D gene. This CDR3 is built from 13 residues. V lost 1 base to trimming and J lost 5 bases, with 8 bases between them. CDR1 is SGHTA and CDR2 is FQGNSA in the germline V gene.